This entry lists 18 T cell receptor beta chains sequenced from one sample in a study of blood T cell repertoires in COVID-19. TCRdb's table, derived via immunoSEQ multiplex PCR, lists solely in-frame clones and lacks some. The sample lists fewer than 250,000 clones; approximately 85% were seen once. The specimen was PBMCs or T cells enriched from blood (not recorded which). Every receptor here comes from a woman in her 50s with acute COVID-19.

The rearrangement joins TRBV12-3 or TRBV12-4 to TRBJ1-1; 8 positions match TRBD1. V was pared by 10 bases and J by 1 base, with 5 bases of the junction left unmatched. There are 13 residues in the CDR3. As DNA, the CDR3 is TGTGCCATTTCAGGGGGCACGAACACTGAAGCTTTCTTT. Translating it yields CAISGGTNTEAFF.

V is TRBV15 and J is TRBJ1-4; no firm D call. The V end was cut by 0 bases, the J end by 3 bases, with 11 bases between. The germline CDR1 and CDR2 sequences are LNHNV and YYDKDF (reference sequence). CDR3 length equals 16 residues. CDR3 protein: CATSRERSLANEKLFF. The CDR3, as DNA: TGTGCCACCAGCAGAGAGCGGTCCTTAGCTAATGAAAAACTGTTTTTT.

V and J are TRBV7-2 and TRBJ1-5; 7 nucleotides line up with TRBD1. J gave up 4 bases and V 6 bases, and 3 bases lay outside the gene matches. Per the germline V gene, CDR1 is SGHTA and CDR2 is FQGNSA. The CDR3 is 13 residues long. CDR3 amino acids: CASRLGQNQPQHF. CDR3 nucleotide sequence: TGTGCCAGCAGATTGGGACAGAATCAGCCCCAGCATTTT.

The chain employs TRBV7-2 and TRBJ2-3; 13 bases map to TRBD2. This CDR3 is built from 17 residues. Unmatched junction bases numbered 3, after V lost 1 base and J lost 2 bases. Germline V gives CDR1 SGHTA, CDR2 FQGNSA. The CDR3 spells CASSLVLAGGSTDTQYF. The CDR3 coding sequence is TGTGCCAGCAGCTTAGTACTAGCGGGGGGGTCCACAGATACGCAGTATTTT.

The chain recombines TRBV18 with TRBJ1-5; D not resolved. In germline, CDR1 is KGHSH, CDR2 LQKENI. V lost 2 bases and J 8 bases, leaving 10 bases between the germline ends. The CDR3 loop spans 13 amino acids. CDR3 coding DNA: TGTGCCAGCTCACCAGAATTATCAGAGCCCCAGCATTTT. Protein: CASSPELSEPQHF.

The chain couples TRBV10-1 to TRBJ1-1, with D possibly matching TRBD1 (5 bases). Trimming left V 7 bases short and J 1 base short, with 7 bases between. This CDR3 contains 12 residues. CDR1 and CDR2 (germline): WNHNN, SYGVQD (reference sequence). CDR3 nucleotides: TGCGCCAGCACCGACAGGAACACTGAAGCTTTCTTT. This gives the protein CASTDRNTEAFF.

The chain links TRBV6-5 to TRBJ2-7; the D is unclear. CDR1 and CDR2 from the germline V gene are MNHEY and SVGAGI. The CDR3 is 13 amino acids. Trimming took 5 bases from V and 5 from J, leaving 13 bases between them. CDR3 residues: CASSPILRDEQYF. The DNA for the CDR3 is TGTGCCAGCAGTCCCATCCTTCGGGACGAGCAGTACTTC.

This clone has just one count. The rearrangement uses TRBV7-2 and TRBJ1-2; D is unclear. Germline assignment: CDR1 SGHTA and CDR2 FQGNSA. V was cut by 1 base and J by 4 bases, with 4 bases left in between. This CDR3 comprises 12 residues. In DNA form, the CDR3 reads TGTGCCAGCAGCTTAGAACTCTATGGCTACACCTTC. Protein sequence: CASSLELYGYTF.

The chain employs TRBV5-6 and TRBJ2-7; 9 positions match TRBD1. The CDR3 is 16 amino acids. The trim removed 3 bases at V and 2 bases at J, leaving 9 bases unmatched. Germline loops: CDR1 SGHDT, CDR2 YYEEEE. The CDR3, as DNA: TGTGCCAGCAGCTCAATACCGGGACAGGGAACCTACGAGCAGTACTTC. Its protein is CASSSIPGQGTYEQYF.

Details on this clone: A read error may explain this, as a much larger clone is one base away. CDR3 coding DNA: TGTGCCAGCAGCAGACCAGGGGTGGGGGGCTACACCTTC. Amino acids: CASSRPGVGGYTF. This chain joins TRBV7-9 and TRBJ1-2; tentative D call: TRBD1 (6 bases). Deletions cut 5 bases from V and 8 bases from J, with 15 bases between. The CDR3 runs to 13 residues. The germline V gene has CDR1 SEHNR and CDR2 FQNEAQ (reference sequence).

J is TRBJ1-1 and V is TRBV18; 8 nucleotides match TRBD1. This CDR3 has 16 amino acids. The V gene's germline CDR1 is KGHSH and CDR2 LQKENI. With V trimmed by 6 bases and J by 6 bases, 15 bases remained unmatched. The CDR3 DNA follows: TGTGCCAGCTCCACCGGGACAGGCACCACAGGAGCTGAAGCTTTCTTT. Its translation is CASSTGTGTTGAEAFF.

The chain carries TRBV11-3 and TRBJ2-7; 8 positions agree with TRBD1. Per the germline V gene, CDR1 is SGHNT and CDR2 is YENEEA. The CDR3 consists of 15 residues. V shed 5 bases and J 0 bases; nucleotides not matched to a gene: 6. The chain's CDR3 is CASSLGQGGSYEQYF. In nucleotides, the CDR3 is TGTGCCAGCAGCCTAGGACAGGGTGGCTCCTACGAGCAGTACTTC.

This chain uses TRBV6-5 with TRBJ2-3; D possibly corresponds to TRBD2 (6 bases). Germline CDR1 is MNHEY and CDR2 is SVGAGI. Trimming pared 0 bases from V and 4 bases from J, leaving 14 bases between. This CDR3 has 16 amino acids. The chain's CDR3 is CASSYSYERGSDTQYF. In DNA form, the CDR3 reads TGTGCCAGCAGTTACTCCTACGAACGGGGGTCAGATACGCAGTATTTT.

V gene TRBV9 combines with J gene TRBJ1-2; 7 nucleotides line up with TRBD1. Germline V CDR1 and CDR2: SGDLS, YYNGEE. The ends lost 4 bases at V and 7 bases at J; junction bases unmatched: 10. The CDR3 length is 14 residues. The CDR3 DNA is TGTGCCAGCAGCACCAAGACAGGGTTAGGTGGCTACACCTTC. Encoded protein: CASSTKTGLGGYTF.

The chain employs TRBV19 and TRBJ1-2; a weak D match, TRBD1 (6 bases). The CDR3 contains 13 residues. Trimming shortened V by 3 bases and J by 4 bases, and 9 bases separated the two germline ends. The germline V gene encodes CDR1 LNHDA and CDR2 SQIVND (reference sequence). In nucleotides, the CDR3 is TGTGCCAGTAGTATTCAGGGGAGCTATGGCTACACCTTC. It encodes CASSIQGSYGYTF.

J is TRBJ2-1 and V is TRBV10-3; 13 bases line up with TRBD2. The trim removed 2 bases at V and 7 bases at J, leaving 5 bases unmatched. CDR1 and CDR2 from the germline V gene are ENHRY and SYGVKD. The CDR3 is 16 amino acids. In DNA, the CDR3 is TGTGCCATCAGTGAGGCGGGGACTAGCGGGGATAATGAGCAGTTCTTC. Its protein product is CAISEAGTSGDNEQFF.

The chain has TRBV5-1 and TRBJ1-1, with D possibly being TRBD1 (5 bases). Per germline, CDR1 SGHRS and CDR2 YFSETQ. The V end lost 4 bases, the J end lost 5 bases, and 15 bases lay between the germline ends. The CDR3 is 14 amino acids. The CDR3 nucleotides are TGCGCCAGCAGCCCCCCGGGGGTGAGAACTGAAGCTTTCTTT. Translated, it gives CASSPPGVRTEAFF.

This clone was found a few times. V gene TRBV7-2 combines with J gene TRBJ1-4, with TRBD1 matching over 11 bases. The junction had 7 bases not matched to a gene; V was cut back by 5 bases and J by 8 bases. This CDR3 is 15 amino acids long. In germline, CDR1 is SGHTA, CDR2 FQGNSA. The CDR3 reads CASSTRTGGVEKLFF. In nucleotides, the CDR3 is TGTGCCAGCAGCACCAGGACAGGGGGCGTCGAAAAACTGTTTTTT.